This T cell receptor beta chain was recorded in a study of blood T cell repertoires in COVID-19 (TCRdb year 2020). A note on the overall study: Samples from collaborators originated in the United States, Italy and Spain and spanned both the acute and convalescent phases of COVID-19. The repertoires were released in a freely available public database intended as a resource for research on the immune response to SARS-CoV-2. Samples were obtained from the ongoing ImmuneRACE study (first 160 participants) and from some 1,200 subjects provided by 6 global collaborators. The material from the prospective study consisted of cDNA or gDNA derived from T cells, B-cell-depleted T cells, or PBMCs. Where HLA class I and class II types were available, the types were taken from metadata supplied by the sample provider, not from assay-based typing. Deeply sampled blood TCRbeta repertoires from subjects exposed to, actively infected with, or recovered from COVID-19 were included in the dataset. Nearly every sample came with metadata listing a de-identified subject ID, COVID-19 status, age in years and sex. Study-wide conclusions, independent of this receptor: Clinical and demographic metadata were provided uncurated, with the amount varying by source and participant.

Whole blood was collected in K2EDTA tubes by collaborating institutions according to the institutions' own protocols. For TCRbeta analysis, collaborators shipped samples as frozen whole blood, isolated PBMCs, or DNA extracted from either of those sample types. CDR1 is given as MNHEY and CDR2 as SVGAGI, both from the germline V gene. The junction shows trimming of 6 bases on V and 4 bases on J, and the gene matches do not reach 4 bases of it. From the cysteine through the phenylalanine, the CDR3 covers 15 amino acids. CDR3 DNA is the only sequence kept; it has 45 bases, read in frame from the first base. Comments on this clone: What this receptor recognizes is not known. One base away there is no much larger clone; base qualities are not given. The sample has other DNA sequences that encode this CDR3 too.

TCRbeta CDR3 regions were amplified from genomic DNA using the immunoSEQ Assay, a bias-controlled multiplex PCR. Turning to the authors' computational methods: The number of nucleated cells in each sample was estimated from the amplification of reference gene primers within the assay. To quantify the absolute abundance of each unique TCRbeta CDR3 rearrangement, sequence reads were collapsed and filtered. For each sample, productive Simpson clonality was calculated by taking the square root of Simpson's diversity index across productive rearrangements. The clones in this table, taken by TCRdb from immuneACCESS, are in-frame only. Not every clone is retained; where verified, under half of the shortfall comes from an unresolved V gene, and the cause of the rest is unknown. Clone size and the V and J calls come from that table; the DNA yielded D and trimming. This sample has roughly 99,000 clones in its table, and about 90% of those were observed once. More than 4.5% of the sample is in the top ten clones.

The rearranged segments are TRBV6-5 and TRBJ2-3, with 13 bases in between that match TRBD2. Sequenced: peripheral blood. The sequence came from a man between 40 and 49 years old with active or convalescent COVID-19. At the DNA level, the sequence is TGTGCCAGCAGCCGACTAGCGGGAGGCCCAGATACGCAGTATTTT. This translates into CASSRLAGGPDTQYF.